The 27 T cell receptor beta chains below were found in one sample sequenced in a study of cytomegalovirus exposure and HLA in healthy donors. In the PCR, 60 Vbeta and 13 Jbeta primers were used. Sequencing used immunoSEQ multiplex PCR; TCRdb keeps in-frame clones, though not all of them. The data show fewer than 200,000 clones, approximately 77% seen once. Sequencing used PBMCs. All receptors come from a female donor in good health and CMV-seronegative.

The chain recombines TRBV9 with TRBJ2-1; 9 nucleotides agree with TRBD2. There are 16 residues in the CDR3. V lost 4 bases to trimming and J lost 12 bases; unmatched junction nucleotides: 17. Germline V gene sequence: CDR1 SGDLS, CDR2 YYNGEE. The CDR3 loop is CASSPSGGGGGRGQFF. As DNA, the CDR3 is TGTGCCAGCAGCCCTAGCGGAGGCGGGGGGGGCCGGGGGCAGTTCTTC.

The chain links TRBV27 to TRBJ2-1; maybe TRBD1 (6 bases). Germline assignment: CDR1 MNHEY and CDR2 SMNVEV (reference sequence). This CDR3 is 16 amino acids long. V lost 2 bases and J lost 1, with 12 bases in between. The chain's CDR3 is CASSLSSTGSYNEQFF. In DNA form, the CDR3 reads TGTGCCAGCAGTTTAAGCTCCACAGGGTCCTACAATGAGCAGTTCTTC.

The chain links TRBV6-4 to TRBJ1-5, with 7 bases fitting TRBD1. In germline, CDR1 is MRHNA, CDR2 SNTAGT. V lost 0 bases and J lost 16; bases outside the gene matches: 12. This CDR3 has 14 residues. The CDR3, as DNA: TGTGCCAGCAGTGACTCTTTCCGACAGGGTGATCTCCATTTT. Translated: CASSDSFRQGDLHF.

The chain links TRBV10-2 to TRBJ1-2; 8 bases are a match to TRBD1. CDR1 and CDR2 (germline): WSHSY, SAAADI. The J segment lost 4 bases and the V segment lost 8 bases, leaving 6 bases of the junction unmatched. The CDR3 has 13 residues. The CDR3 here is CASLRTGSYGYTF. The DNA for the CDR3 is TGCGCCAGCCTGAGGACAGGGAGCTATGGCTACACCTTC.

This clone was observed a handful of times. The chain has TRBV19 and TRBJ2-3; 12 positions agree with TRBD2. Germline CDR1 reads LNHDA; CDR2 reads SQIVND (reference sequence). The trim removed 10 bases at V and 1 base at J, leaving 6 bases unmatched. The CDR3 covers 15 residues. CDR3: CATSSGRVRTDTQYF. The CDR3 nucleotides are TGTGCCACCTCTAGCGGGAGGGTGCGCACAGATACGCAGTATTTT.

The rearrangement joins TRBV6-4 to TRBJ1-6; no clear D. V was cut by 2 bases and J by 7 bases, with 15 bases left in between. The CDR3 extends over 16 amino acids. Germline V gene lookup returns CDR1 MRHNA and CDR2 SNTAGT. CDR3 protein: CASSDPDGRVNSPLHF. The DNA for the CDR3 is TGTGCCAGCAGTGACCCAGATGGGAGAGTCAATTCACCCCTCCACTTT.

V and J are TRBV28 and TRBJ1-2; a weak D match, TRBD1 (6 bases). The V end lost 5 bases, the J end lost 8 bases, and 12 bases lay between the germline ends. The germline CDR1 and CDR2 sequences are MDHEN and SYDVKM. This CDR3 has 12 residues. The CDR3 DNA is TGTGCCAGCAGTCCCTCAGGGGAAGGCTACACCTTC. It is translated as CASSPSGEGYTF.

The chain is built from TRBV18 and TRBJ1-5; perhaps TRBD1 as D (6 bases). The V end lost 6 bases, the J end lost 0 bases, and 15 bases lay between the germline ends. The germline gives CDR1 KGHSH, CDR2 LQKENI. The CDR3 loop spans 16 amino acids. The CDR3 region is CASSLHGQYSNQPQHF. As DNA, the CDR3 is TGTGCCAGCTCCCTCCACGGACAGTATAGCAATCAGCCCCAGCATTTT.

V is TRBV28 and J is TRBJ2-7, with 7 positions matching TRBD1. Germline V gene data show CDR1 as MDHEN and CDR2 as SYDVKM. J gave up 3 bases and V 5 bases, and 7 bases lay outside the gene matches. This CDR3 comprises 14 residues. CDR3 region: CASSPGQAYYEQYF. CDR3 DNA sequence: TGTGCCAGCAGTCCCGGACAGGCGTACTACGAGCAGTACTTC.

The chain recombines TRBV5-1 with TRBJ2-3, with D tentatively TRBD2 (7 bases). The ends were cut back, 5 bases at V and 3 bases at J, with 19 bases in the middle. This CDR3 has 16 amino acids. The V gene's germline CDR1 is SGHRS and CDR2 YFSETQ. DNA of the CDR3: TGCGCCAGCAGACAGGGACTACACAAGGGTACAGATACGCAGTATTTT. It encodes CASRQGLHKGTDTQYF.

J is TRBJ2-1 and V is TRBV28; D remains unclear. The V and J ends lost 5 bases and 3 bases respectively, with 17 bases between them. The CDR3 loop spans 16 amino acids. Germline lookup yields CDR1 MDHEN and CDR2 SYDVKM. The CDR3 reads CASSPLIRTFYNEQFF. The CDR3 DNA sequence: TGTGCCAGCAGTCCCCTTATTAGAACCTTCTACAATGAGCAGTTCTTC.

The rearrangement uses TRBV5-8 and TRBJ1-4; 7 bases are a match to TRBD1. Germline V CDR1 and CDR2: SGHTS, YDEGEE. V dropped 3 bases and J dropped 7; count of bases not matched to a gene: 9. The CDR3 extends over 15 amino acids. The CDR3 spells CASSSGVRGLEKLFF. CDR3 bases: TGTGCCAGCAGCTCCGGCGTGAGGGGGCTTGAAAAACTGTTTTTT.

The chain has TRBV5-4 and TRBJ2-7; D gene ambiguous. V was pared by 3 bases and J by 3 bases, with 13 bases between. The CDR3 consists of 14 residues. Per the germline V gene, CDR1 is SGHNT and CDR2 is YYREEE (reference sequence). The CDR3 DNA reads as TGTGCCAGCAGCTCACACGCAACCGACTACGAGCAGTACTTC. As protein: CASSSHATDYEQYF.

Worth noting for this clone: One junction end does not reproduce the germline sequence, and a read error may be involved. V and J are TRBV7-3 and TRBJ2-6; a possible D gene is TRBD1 (5 bases). Per the germline V gene, CDR1 is SGHTA and CDR2 is FQGTGA. The CDR3 has 15 residues. The CDR3 DNA is TGTGCCAGCAGCTTAACAAGCTCTGGGGCCAACGGCCTGACTTTC. Amino acids: CASSLTSSGANGLTF.

The J gene is TRBJ2-7, the V gene TRBV28, with TRBD1 identical over 12 bases. J gave up 6 bases and V 6 bases, and 6 bases lay outside the gene matches. This CDR3 is 14 amino acids long. Germline V CDR1 and CDR2: MDHEN, SYDVKM. The CDR3 sequence is CASREGQGASEQYF. CDR3 nucleotide sequence: TGTGCCAGCAGGGAGGGACAGGGGGCAAGCGAGCAGTACTTC.

To note about this clone: A junction boundary mismatches the germline segment, possibly from a read error. The V and J genes are TRBV7-9 and TRBJ2-1, with TRBD2 matching 7 bases. This CDR3 contains 16 residues. CDR1 is SEHNR and CDR2 is FQNEAQ in the germline V gene (reference sequence). The CDR3 loop reads CSSSPTPGLLNNEQFF. The CDR3, as DNA: TGTTCCAGCAGCCCCACCCCGGGACTACTGAACAATGAGCAGTTCTTC.

The chain employs TRBV19 and TRBJ2-5; a possible D gene is TRBD2 (6 bases). The J call could be wrong; TRBJ2-7 is a better fit for the DNA end. The length of the CDR3 is 15 residues. Germline values: CDR1 LNHDA, CDR2 SQIVND (reference sequence). The CDR3: CASSIASEYSYEQYF. CDR3 coding DNA: TGTGCCAGTAGTATAGCTAGCGAGTACTCCTACGAGCAGTACTTC.

This clone has just a few counts. The rearrangement links TRBV28 to TRBJ1-1, with D tentatively TRBD1 (6 bases). This CDR3 spans 14 amino acids. In germline, CDR1 is MDHEN, CDR2 SYDVKM. Trimming pared 0 bases from V and 5 bases from J, leaving 10 bases between. This CDR3 reads CASSLWGQGTEAFF. In DNA form, the CDR3 reads TGTGCCAGCAGTTTATGGGGCCAGGGGACTGAAGCTTTCTTT. Full variable domain (rest looked up from reference TRBV28 and TRBJ1-1): DVKVTQSSRYLVKRTGEKVFLECVQDMDHENMFWYRQDPGLGLRLIYFSYDVKMKEKGDIPEGYSVSREKKERFSLILESASTNQTSMYLCASSLWGQGTEAFFGQGTRLTVV.

The chain is built from TRBV6-1 and TRBJ2-1; 13 nucleotides agree with TRBD2. The CDR3 totals 14 residues. The germline V gene encodes CDR1 MNHNS and CDR2 SASEGT. The junction had 4 bases not matched to a gene; V was cut back by 5 bases and J by 9 bases. The CDR3 nucleotides are TGTGCCAGCAGTCTTGGACTAGCGGGAGTTGAGCAGTTCTTC. The encoded protein is CASSLGLAGVEQFF.

This clone has just a few counts. As DNA, the CDR3 is TGTGCCAGTACCCCCGGGACAGGGCCTTACGAGCAGTACTTC. This encodes CASTPGTGPYEQYF. V gene TRBV19 combines with J gene TRBJ2-7; TRBD1 matches at 9 bases. Trimming took 7 bases from V and 4 from J; bases not matched to a gene: 8. The germline CDR1 and CDR2 sequences are LNHDA and SQIVND (reference sequence). The CDR3 is 14 amino acids.

As regards this clone: Different DNA sequences within this sample yield the same CDR3. V usage is TRBV30 and J usage is TRBJ2-7, with D tentatively TRBD2 (6 bases). Germline loops: CDR1 GTSNPN, CDR2 SVGIG (reference sequence). CDR3 size: 14 residues. Trimming shortened V by 1 base and J by 0 bases, and 10 bases separated the two germline ends. The CDR3 nucleotides read TGTGCCTGGAGTGCCGGGGGTAGCTCCTACGAGCAGTACTTC. The encoded protein is CAWSAGGSSYEQYF.

This clone came up once. The V and J genes are TRBV7-2 and TRBJ2-5, with D possibly being TRBD1 (6 bases). The length of the CDR3 is 16 residues. The germline V gene encodes CDR1 SGHTA and CDR2 FQGNSA. Trimming took 0 bases from V and 3 from J, leaving 14 bases between them. CDR3 sequence (DNA): TGTGCCAGCAGCTTAGCCGCTCGAACAGGGAAAGAGACCCAGTACTTC. Residues: CASSLAARTGKETQYF.

The chain employs TRBV7-6 and TRBJ2-5; possible D gene TRBD1, 6 bases. The DNA matches TRBJ2-7 better at its end, which makes the J call doubtful. This CDR3 contains 14 residues. Germline V gene lookup returns CDR1 SGHVS and CDR2 FNYEAQ. The CDR3 DNA reads TGTGCCAGCAGCTCGCAACAGGGTATCGTCGAGCAGTACTTC. Translating gives CASSSQQGIVEQYF.

The genes are TRBV9 and TRBJ1-2; D remains ambiguous. Germline V gives CDR1 SGDLS, CDR2 YYNGEE. The CDR3 length is 13 residues. V was trimmed by 3 bases and J by 8 bases, leaving 14 bases between them. CDR3 in DNA: TGTGCCAGCAGCGCCGAGGGTGAATCGGGCTACACCTTC. The encoded protein is CASSAEGESGYTF. Drawing the rest from reference TRBV9 and TRBJ1-2, the complete variable domain is DSGVTQTPKHLITATGQRVTLRCSPRSGDLSVYWYQQSLDQGLQFLIQYYNGEERAKGNILERFSAQQFPDLHSELNLSSLELGDSALYFCASSAEGESGYTFGSGTRLTVV.

The chain joins TRBV14 to TRBJ2-7, with 8 bases lining up with TRBD1. The V gene's germline CDR1 is SGHDN and CDR2 FVKESK. Losses at the gene ends were 4 bases for V and 4 bases for J; bases not matched to a gene: 6. The length of the CDR3 is 14 residues. CDR3 loop: CASSPTGAGYEQYF. As DNA, the CDR3 is TGTGCCAGCAGCCCGACAGGGGCAGGGTACGAGCAGTACTTC.

The gene calls are TRBV29-1 and TRBJ1-2; 9 bases fit TRBD1. Germline V lookup: CDR1 SQVTM, CDR2 ANQGSEA. The CDR3 extends over 13 amino acids. Losses at the gene ends were 8 bases for V and 8 bases for J; bases not matched to a gene: 12. CDR3 in DNA: TGCAGCTCGTCAGACAGGGGGGCGCCCGGCTACACCTTC. The encoded protein is CSSSDRGAPGYTF.

The chain couples TRBV2 to TRBJ1-4; unclear D gene. The CDR3 totals 12 residues. Germline CDR1 reads SNHLY; CDR2 reads FYNNEI. V was cut by 6 bases and J by 7 bases, with 9 bases left in between. The CDR3 protein is CASRAETEKLFF. The DNA of the CDR3 is TGTGCCAGCAGGGCCGAAACTGAAAAACTGTTTTTT.